This section outlines one T cell receptor (beta chain) sequence together with its context. Original processing methods: Amplification with reference gene primers provided the estimates of nucleated cell counts. The protocol was immunoSEQ multiplex PCR, while the TCRdb copy is restricted to in-frame clones and leaves out a portion. That table is the source of V, J and clone size, and D and trimming were worked out from the DNA. The sample holds about 39,000 clones, 94% seen once. This specimen comes from a study of blood T cell repertoires in COVID-19. Study information: Whether acute or convalescent, the COVID-19 samples came from the United States, Italy and Spain. The analysed material was cDNA or gDNA that came from T cells, B-cell-depleted T cells, or PBMCs.

The specimen sequenced was peripheral blood. The TCR sequence derives from a human donor with active COVID-19. The donor label of this sample is uncertain.

Here the CDR3 DNA reads TGTGCCAGCAGCTTGCTTATCAGGGGGAGCACAGATACGCAGTATTTT. It encodes CASSLLIRGSTDTQYF. This rearrangement joins TRBV11-2 to TRBJ2-3; TRBD1 aligns across 7 bases. This CDR3 spans 16 amino acids. The germline V gene has CDR1 SGHAT and CDR2 FQNNGV. V gave up 3 bases and J gave up 0 bases; unmatched junction bases: 6. Looking up the rest from reference TRBV11-2 and TRBJ2-3 gives the full variable domain: EAGVAQSPRYKIIEKRQSVAFWCNPISGHATLYWYQQILGQGPKLLIQFQNNGVVDDSQLPKDRFSAERLKGVDSTLKIQPAKLEDSAVYLCASSLLIRGSTDTQYFGPGTRLTVL.